The 3 T cell receptor beta chains given below trace back to one sample, sequenced in a study of T cell repertoires in cytomegalovirus infection. TCRdb re-called the reads through MiXCR, storing one row per CDR3 protein. The sample lists over 150,000 distinct CDR3 sequences, about 15% occurring once. The sample was CD8+ T cells from PBMCs. The receptors stem from a human donor in good health (CMV status not recorded). Some clones in this sample may be carry-over from other donors' samples.

This clonotype was counted between two and nine times. The genes are TRBV12-5 and TRBJ2-7; D ambiguous. This CDR3 contains 13 residues. Trimming removed 9 bases at V and 3 bases at J, with 15 bases between. The germline CDR1 and CDR2 sequences are LGHNT and FRNRAP. The CDR3 protein is CASRNAWDYEQYF. CDR3 DNA sequence: TGTGCTAGCCGTAACGCTTGGGACTACGAGCAGTACTTC.

This clonotype appeared a single time. The chain recombines TRBV5-1 with TRBJ2-3, with unresolved D. The CDR3 contains 15 residues. The V gene's germline CDR1 is SGHRS and CDR2 YFSETQ. V was shortened by 0 bases and J by 2 bases, with 10 bases between the two germline ends. CDR3 DNA: TGCGCCAGCAGCTTGGCCGAGGACCACACAGATACGCAGTATTTT. Translating gives CASSLAEDHTDTQYF.

The rearrangement uses TRBV12-3 or TRBV12-4 and TRBJ2-6, with D tentatively TRBD1 or TRBD2 (5 bases each). Trimming cost V 8 bases and J 15 bases, with 20 bases left between them. This CDR3 comprises 13 residues. CDR3 sequence (DNA): TGTGCCAGCGGACCCGGGACGCTTTCCGGCCTGACTTTC. As protein: CASGPGTLSGLTF.